Listed here are 22 T cell receptor beta chains from one sample, sequenced in a study of naive and memory T cell subsets. Study-level findings and limits: A few larger clonotypes appeared in naive repertoires, especially CD8, possibly memory cells re-expressing CD45RA.

Two oligonucleotides, mixed equimolar, formed the beta constant-region primer covering TRBC1 and TRBC2. Four rounds of PCR amplified the ligated cDNA using nested alpha and beta constant-region primers plus SP2. TCRdb recomputed calls from the UMI-ligation and nested PCR reads with MiXCR, one row per CDR3 protein. The sample carries some 82,000 distinct CDR3 sequences, over 9% recorded once. No antigen has been identified for these receptors. The sequenced sample was naive CD4+ T cells from blood. Source of these receptors: a human donor in good health.

With regard to this clonotype: This may stem from a read error, because a much larger clone lies one nucleotide away. V and J are TRBV11-3 and TRBJ2-3, with 7 bases fitting TRBD1. This CDR3 is 14 amino acids long. Germline lookup yields CDR1 SGHNT and CDR2 YENEEA. The junction had 4 bases not matched to a gene; V was cut back by 5 bases and J by 2 bases. The CDR3 region is CASSPGQTTDTQYF. CDR3 coding DNA: TGTGCCAGCAGCCCGGGACAGACCACAGATACGCAGTATTTT.

This clonotype was counted at least ten times. The chain uses TRBV20-1 and TRBJ1-3, with D maybe TRBD1 (6 bases). The CDR3 spans 15 residues. Germline CDR1 and CDR2: DFQATT and SNEGSKA (reference sequence). V was pared by 0 bases and J by 3 bases, with 12 bases between. CDR3 protein: CSARDGGLGGNTIYF. The CDR3 DNA sequence: TGCAGTGCTAGAGACGGGGGGCTTGGTGGAAACACCATATATTTT.

The chain couples TRBV14 to TRBJ1-6; D is ambiguous. Per the germline V gene, CDR1 is SGHDN and CDR2 is FVKESK. The V end was cut by 2 bases, the J end by 10 bases, with 6 bases between. The CDR3 is made up of 12 amino acids. CDR3 sequence (DNA): TGTGCCAGCAGCCAACAAGTATCACCCCTCCACTTT. Protein: CASSQQVSPLHF.

This clonotype was detected a few times. The rearrangement links TRBV20-1 to TRBJ1-5; D remains ambiguous. Trimming removed 0 bases from V and 8 bases from J, with 17 bases in between. Germline V gives CDR1 DFQATT, CDR2 SNEGSKA (reference sequence). The CDR3 totals 15 residues. CDR3 sequence reads: CSARDRGTRREPQHF. The DNA of the CDR3 is TGCAGTGCTAGAGATAGAGGAACACGTAGGGAGCCCCAGCATTTT.

Only a few counts were recorded for this clonotype. Relative to the germline gene, one junction end is altered; a read error may explain this. Written as DNA, the CDR3 is TGTGCCATCAGTGAGTCGGGGTGGGACCATGAGACCCAGTACTTC. Translating it yields CAISESGWDHETQYF. J is TRBJ2-5 and V is TRBV10-3; D might be TRBD1 or TRBD2, each matching 5 bases. CDR3 size: 15 residues. Germline CDR1 reads ENHRY; CDR2 reads SYGVKD.

In this sample, this clonotype turned up many times. In DNA, the CDR3 is TGTGCCAGCAGCTCGACTAGCGGGTCCTCCGGGGCCCAGTACTTC. It encodes CASSSTSGSSGAQYF. This rearrangement joins TRBV5-4 to TRBJ2-5, with 10 bases lining up with TRBD2. With V trimmed by 3 bases and J by 9 bases, 11 bases remained unmatched. This CDR3 is 15 amino acids long. CDR1 and CDR2 from the germline V gene are SGHNT and YYREEE (reference sequence).

The chain combines TRBV6-2 or TRBV6-3 with TRBJ2-1; TRBD1 matches at 9 bases. The V segment lost 7 bases and the J segment 9 bases; nucleotides outside the gene matches: 7. CDR3 length equals 13 residues. Per the germline V gene, CDR1 is MNHEY and CDR2 is SVGEGT. The CDR3 loop is CASKLGQGGEQFF. The CDR3 DNA reads as TGTGCCAGCAAACTGGGACAGGGTGGTGAGCAGTTCTTC.

The chain uses TRBV7-9 and TRBJ1-1, with D perhaps matching TRBD1 (5 bases). Between the trimmed V and J ends, which lost 2 bases and 5 bases, there was a span of 9 bases. Per the germline V gene, CDR1 is SEHNR and CDR2 is FQNEAQ (reference sequence). The CDR3 is 13 amino acids. The CDR3, as DNA: TGTGCCAGCAGCTTACGGGCAGGGACTGAAGCTTTCTTT. Translated, it gives CASSLRAGTEAFF. Variable domain in full (rest from reference TRBV7-9 and TRBJ1-1): DTGVSQNPRHKITKRGQNVTFRCDPISEHNRLYWYRQTLGQGPEFLTYFQNEAQLEKSRLLSDRFSAERPKGSFSTLEIQRTEQGDSAMYLCASSLRAGTEAFFGQGTRLTVV.

This clonotype showed up many times. This chain links TRBV7-9 with TRBJ2-3; D might be TRBD2 (5 bases). This CDR3 is built from 16 residues. V was shortened by 4 bases and J by 5 bases, with 19 bases between the two germline ends. Germline V lookup: CDR1 SEHNR, CDR2 FQNEAQ (reference sequence). The CDR3 coding sequence is TGTGCCAGCAGCTCCCGCCAACTAGTACGGGGAGATACGCAGTATTTT. This sequence encodes CASSSRQLVRGDTQYF.

This sequence joins TRBV20-1 and TRBJ2-7, with D perhaps TRBD2 (6 bases). V was shortened by 5 bases and J by 2 bases, with 16 bases between the two germline ends. The CDR3 has 14 residues. Germline V gene sequence: CDR1 DFQATT, CDR2 SNEGSKA (reference sequence). CDR3 in DNA: TGCAGTGCTTCGACTAGTCCCCCTGCCTACGAGCAGTACTTC. The encoded protein is CSASTSPPAYEQYF.

This clonotype was detected only a few times. The rearrangement links TRBV20-1 to TRBJ2-5, with D hard to call. The ends were cut back, 0 bases at V and 4 bases at J, with 3 bases in the middle. The CDR3 has 11 amino acids. Germline V CDR1 and CDR2: DFQATT, SNEGSKA (reference sequence). CDR3 amino acids: CSARDRETQYF. Here the CDR3 DNA reads TGCAGTGCTAGAGATCGAGAGACCCAGTACTTC.

This clonotype showed up just a few times. This sequence joins TRBV7-9 and TRBJ1-1, with D unresolved. V was shortened by 1 base and J by 3 bases, with 6 bases between the two germline ends. Germline lookup yields CDR1 SEHNR and CDR2 FQNEAQ (reference sequence). The CDR3 is 13 amino acids. This CDR3 reads CASSLGTYTEAFF. The CDR3 DNA is TGTGCCAGCAGCTTAGGGACCTACACTGAAGCTTTCTTT.

This clonotype was seen ten or more times. The chain joins TRBV7-2 to TRBJ2-1; the match to TRBD2 covers 12 bases. Germline V CDR1 and CDR2: SGHTA, FQGNSA. The CDR3 loop spans 16 amino acids. With V trimmed by 3 bases and J by 6 bases, 6 bases remained unmatched. As DNA, the CDR3 is TGTGCCAGCAGCTTTTCGCTGACTAGCGGGGGCAATGAGCAGTTCTTC. This codes for CASSFSLTSGGNEQFF.

This chain links TRBV12-5 with TRBJ1-5; maybe TRBD1 (5 bases). The CDR3 has 17 residues. Germline loops: CDR1 LGHNT, CDR2 FRNRAP. V lost 6 bases and J 0 bases, leaving 18 bases between the germline ends. The CDR3 DNA is TGTGCTAGTGGCCCCACCCCCCGGGGGAATAGCAATCAGCCCCAGCATTTT. As protein: CASGPTPRGNSNQPQHF.

This clonotype occurred a few times. The rearrangement links TRBV19 to TRBJ1-3, with TRBD1 as a possible D gene (5 bases). Germline V lookup: CDR1 LNHDA, CDR2 SQIVND (reference sequence). This CDR3 is built from 16 residues. V was trimmed by 4 bases and J by 0 bases, leaving 13 bases between them. The CDR3 protein is CASSRTGLSSGNTIYF. CDR3 nucleotides: TGTGCCAGTAGTAGAACAGGACTAAGCTCTGGAAACACCATATATTTT.

This clonotype was counted at least ten times. The chain carries TRBV3-2 and TRBJ2-7. TRBV3-2 is a pseudogene locus. There are 13 residues in the CDR3. The CDR3: CASPQQDPYEQYF. CDR3 DNA sequence: TGTGCCAGCCCCCAGCAGGACCCCTACGAGCAGTACTTC.

The chain is built from TRBV20-1 and TRBJ2-5; D may be TRBD1 (5 bases). The CDR3 totals 12 residues. Germline loops: CDR1 DFQATT, CDR2 SNEGSKA (reference sequence). Trimming shortened V by 5 bases and J by 5 bases, and 12 bases separated the two germline ends. CDR3 DNA sequence: TGCAGTGCTGCAACGTCAGGGGAGACCCAGTACTTC. Translated, it gives CSAATSGETQYF.

This clonotype has a count of ten or more. The chain combines TRBV7-9 with TRBJ1-6; D not resolved. Per germline, CDR1 SEHNR and CDR2 FQNEAQ (reference sequence). This CDR3 region has 18 residues. V lost 1 base and J 0 bases, leaving 13 bases between the germline ends. This chain's CDR3 is CASSLDMGESSYNSPLHF. The CDR3 DNA sequence: TGTGCCAGCAGCTTAGACATGGGAGAGAGCTCCTATAATTCACCCCTCCACTTT.

The chain couples TRBV2 to TRBJ1-2; D unclear. Looked up from germline, CDR1 is SNHLY and CDR2 is FYNNEI. CDR3 length equals 12 residues. Trimming took off 3 bases at V and 0 bases at J, with 2 bases between the two ends. In DNA, the CDR3 is TGTGCCAGCAGTGAGGCTAACTATGGCTACACCTTC. Translated, it gives CASSEANYGYTF.

V is TRBV12-3 or TRBV12-4 and J is TRBJ2-3; 8 bases match TRBD2. CDR3 length equals 15 residues. V shed 6 bases and J 2 bases; nucleotides not matched to a gene: 7. In DNA, the CDR3 is TGTGCCAGCAGGAGCTTAGCGGGGACCACAGATACGCAGTATTTT. Protein product: CASRSLAGTTDTQYF.

The chain joins TRBV10-3 to TRBJ1-1; a possible D gene is TRBD1 (6 bases). CDR3 length: 15 amino acids. V was trimmed by 4 bases and J by 4 bases, leaving 16 bases between them. Germline CDR1 ENHRY, CDR2 SYGVKD. The CDR3 sequence: CAISGQQGSGTEAFF. CDR3 sequence (DNA): TGTGCCATCAGTGGCCAACAGGGCTCGGGCACTGAAGCTTTCTTT.

The chain couples TRBV30 to TRBJ2-1; 7 bases align to TRBD1. In germline, CDR1 is GTSNPN, CDR2 SVGIG (reference sequence). This CDR3 has 12 amino acids. V lost 5 bases and J lost 2; bases outside the gene matches: 0. As DNA, the CDR3 is TGTGCCTGGGGGACAGCCTACAATGAGCAGTTCTTC. This sequence encodes CAWGTAYNEQFF. The variable domain in full, with the rest retrieved from reference TRBV30 and TRBJ2-1, is SQTIHQWPATLVQPVGSPLSLECTVEGTSNPNLYWYRQAAGRGLQLLFYSVGIGQISSEVPQNLSASRPQDRQFILSSKKLLLSDSGFYLCAWGTAYNEQFFGPGTRLTVL.